This paragraph covers one TCR beta chain sequence. The source of the sample is a study of T-cell memory formation after mild COVID-19. One entry per CDR3 protein results from TCRdb running MiXCR on the 5' RACE reads. The data show under 400,000 distinct CDR3 sequences, with under 30% seen just once and about 13% held by the top ten. The CDR3 has 11 amino acids. V was clipped by 7 bases and J by 3 bases, with 7 bases between them. Germline V lookup: CDR1 SGHRS, CDR2 YFSETQ. J is TRBJ2-5 and V is TRBV5-1; perhaps TRBD1 as D (5 bases). Specimen: PBMCs or a T cell subset sorted from them (not recorded which). The TCR was taken from an adult woman who had mild COVID-19 (a few samples of this study predate the infection). Cell type and time point are not known. The CDR3 region is CASLQEETQYF. DNA of the CDR3: TGCGCCAGCTTACAGGAAGAGACCCAGTACTTC.